Following are 27 T cell receptor beta chains from one sample sequenced in a study of shared clonotypes between healthy human individuals. Some clones are missing from TCRdb's copy, which holds only in-frame ones; the method was immunoSEQ multiplex PCR. The sample has some 2.4 million clones, roughly 93% seen once; the top ten hold approximately 0.36%. Sequencing input: naive CD4+ T cells from PBMCs. The subset is: CD45RA+ positively selected. The source of these receptors is a man younger than 30 in good health. Some clones in this sample may be carry-over from other donors' samples.

This chain connects TRBV9 to TRBJ2-1; TRBD2 matches 12 bases. Germline V CDR1 and CDR2: SGDLS, YYNGEE. V lost 3 bases, J lost 7 bases, and 5 bases stayed unmatched. CDR3 length: 15 residues. CDR3 bases: TGTGCCAGCAGCGCCCTAGCGGGAGGGAGTAATGAGCAGTTCTTC. This gives the protein CASSALAGGSNEQFF.

The rearrangement uses TRBV7-2 and TRBJ2-2; 7 bases map to TRBD1. The CDR3 sequence is 16 residues long. The germline V gene has CDR1 SGHTA and CDR2 FQGNSA. The J segment lost 2 bases and the V segment lost 1 base, leaving 4 bases of the junction unmatched. For the CDR3, the DNA is TGTGCCAGCAGCTTAGGAGGGGGCCCCAACACCGGGGAGCTGTTTTTT. Amino acid sequence: CASSLGGGPNTGELFF.

CDR3 in amino acids: CASSPWPGRGVEQYF. DNA of the CDR3: TGTGCCAGCAGCCCCTGGCCGGGGAGAGGGGTCGAGCAGTACTTC. The rearrangement uses TRBV9 and TRBJ2-7; D tentatively reads TRBD1 or TRBD2 (5 bases each). The length of the CDR3 is 15 residues. CDR1 is SGDLS and CDR2 is YYNGEE in the germline V gene. Trimming removed 4 bases from V and 6 bases from J, with 20 bases in between.

The CDR3 sequence is CASTVGAAAEAFF. The CDR3 DNA follows: TGTGCCAGCACGGTGGGGGCGGCAGCTGAAGCTTTCTTT. The genes are TRBV2 and TRBJ1-1; a weak D match, TRBD1 (6 bases). The CDR3 runs 13 residues. V was shortened by 7 bases and J by 6 bases, with 15 bases between the two germline ends. Germline assignment: CDR1 SNHLY and CDR2 FYNNEI.

The CDR3 DNA follows: TGTGCCAGCATTCCGGGACAGGCTAATGAAAAACTGTTTTTT. It yields the protein CASIPGQANEKLFF. This chain links TRBV27 with TRBJ1-4; TRBD1 matches at 8 bases. This CDR3 spans 14 amino acids. With 7 bases clipped from V and 3 bases from J, the junction kept 4 bases outside the gene matches. CDR1 is MNHEY, CDR2 SMNVEV, per germline (reference sequence).

The chain employs TRBV18 and TRBJ1-2; the D is unclear. CDR1 is KGHSH, CDR2 LQKENI, per germline. V shed 3 bases and J shed 4 bases, with 12 bases lying between them. The CDR3 consists of 14 residues. In DNA form, the CDR3 reads TGTGCCAGCTCACCCGGGGTGAGTGGCTATGGCTACACCTTC. This gives the protein CASSPGVSGYGYTF.

Concerning this clone itself: The same CDR3 arises from other DNA sequences in this sample as well. V is TRBV7-3 and J is TRBJ2-1; D call uncertain. The CDR3 totals 14 residues. Trimming stripped 5 bases from V and 4 bases from J, with 12 bases between. Germline loops: CDR1 SGHTA, CDR2 FQGTGA. CDR3 sequence reads: CASSPPGGYNEQFF. DNA for the CDR3: TGTGCCAGCAGCCCCCCGGGTGGGTACAATGAGCAGTTCTTC.

The J gene is TRBJ2-7, the V gene TRBV6-5; 7 nucleotides agree with TRBD1. The CDR3 consists of 14 residues. V shed 7 bases and J 1 base; nucleotides not matched to a gene: 7. Germline CDR1 is MNHEY and CDR2 is SVGAGI. CDR3 loop: CASNLGGGSYEQYF. DNA for the CDR3: TGTGCCAGCAACCTAGGGGGCGGGTCCTACGAGCAGTACTTC.

This chain uses TRBV5-1 with TRBJ2-3, with 16 bases matching TRBD2. CDR1 and CDR2 from the germline V gene are SGHRS and YFSETQ. With 3 bases clipped from V and 4 bases from J, the junction kept 8 bases outside the gene matches. CDR3 length equals 18 residues. The CDR3 here is CASSSGLAGGGWADTQYF. The DNA for the CDR3 is TGCGCCAGCAGCTCGGGACTAGCGGGAGGGGGTTGGGCAGATACGCAGTATTTT.

This clone was seen a single time. The chain has TRBV27 and TRBJ1-1; D remains unclear. Germline CDR1 MNHEY, CDR2 SMNVEV (reference sequence). Trimming left V 6 bases short and J 4 bases short, with 21 bases between. The CDR3 is 16 residues long. As DNA, the CDR3 is TGTGCCAGCAGCCCGGGCCGGCCAACGAAAGTCACTGAAGCTTTCTTT. Its translation is CASSPGRPTKVTEAFF.

This sequence joins TRBV4-1 and TRBJ1-1; 7 bases line up with TRBD1. This CDR3 is built from 16 residues. Per the germline V gene, CDR1 is MGHRA and CDR2 is YSYEKL. V lost 0 bases and J lost 5; bases outside the gene matches: 9. CDR3 in DNA: TGCGCCAGCAGCCAAGATTGGGTACAGGGGAGGACTGAAGCTTTCTTT. It translates to CASSQDWVQGRTEAFF.

Comment on this clone: This sample includes further DNA sequences coding for the same CDR3. The chain carries TRBV2 and TRBJ2-7; 7 bases are shared with TRBD2. The germline V gene has CDR1 SNHLY and CDR2 FYNNEI. V gave up 4 bases and J gave up 5 bases; unmatched junction bases: 2. The CDR3 is made up of 12 amino acids. The CDR3 sequence: CASSVGGNEQYF. Here the CDR3 DNA reads TGTGCCAGCAGTGTGGGAGGGAACGAGCAGTACTTC.

For this clone: In the same sample, other DNA sequences code for this CDR3. The chain recombines TRBV29-1 with TRBJ2-3; possible D gene TRBD2, 6 bases. In germline, CDR1 is SQVTM, CDR2 ANQGSEA. Trimming shortened V by 1 base and J by 1 base, and 9 bases separated the two germline ends. The CDR3 consists of 14 residues. The CDR3 coding sequence is TGCAGCGTTGAAGGGGGAGGAGGCACAGATACGCAGTATTTT. Its translation: CSVEGGGGTDTQYF.

This clone was found once. The chain couples TRBV5-1 to TRBJ2-7; no definite D call. Germline CDR1 and CDR2: SGHRS and YFSETQ. The CDR3 has 13 residues. Trimming left V 8 bases short and J 2 bases short, with 14 bases between. CDR3 DNA: TGCGCCAGTCGTGCCCAGATTACCTACGAGCAGTACTTC. It yields the protein CASRAQITYEQYF.

The V call is TRBV5-1, the J call TRBJ2-7; D tentatively fits TRBD1 or TRBD2 (5 bases each). V shed 0 bases and J shed 12 bases, with 13 bases lying between them. The CDR3 has 12 amino acids. CDR1 and CDR2 (germline): SGHRS, YFSETQ. CDR3 in amino acids: CASSLDDGARYF. The CDR3, as DNA: TGCGCCAGCAGCTTGGATGACGGGGCTCGGTACTTC.

The chain couples TRBV7-2 to TRBJ2-7; 9 bases agree with TRBD2. The ends lost 3 bases at V and 1 base at J; junction bases unmatched: 7. Germline CDR1 reads SGHTA; CDR2 reads FQGNSA. This CDR3 contains 16 residues. The CDR3 here is CASSFYTAGGSYEQYF. The CDR3 DNA sequence: TGTGCCAGCAGCTTCTACACAGCGGGAGGTTCCTACGAGCAGTACTTC.

This clone was picked up one time. The V gene is TRBV7-3, the J gene TRBJ1-2, with D unresolved. CDR3 length equals 15 residues. CDR1 and CDR2 (germline): SGHTA, FQGTGA. Written as DNA, the CDR3 is TGTGCTGCAAAAGGCAGCGAAACTGCTAACTATGGCTACACCTTC. It encodes CAAKGSETANYGYTF.

Note on this clone: Other nucleotide sequences in the sample specify the same CDR3. The CDR3: CASRTSGSSYEQYF. CDR3 DNA sequence: TGTGCCAGCAGGACTAGCGGGAGCAGCTACGAGCAGTACTTC. The chain uses TRBV19 and TRBJ2-7, with 13 bases lining up with TRBD2. Looked up from germline, CDR1 is LNHDA and CDR2 is SQIVND (reference sequence). The CDR3 sequence is 14 residues long. Trimming removed 9 bases from V and 3 bases from J; junction bases left unmatched: 5. Combining the CDR3 with reference TRBV19 and TRBJ2-7 gives the whole variable domain DGGITQSPKYLFRKEGQNVTLSCEQNLNHDAMYWYRQDPGQGLRLIYYSQIVNDFQKGDIAEGYSVSREKKESFPLTVTSAQKNPTAFYLCASRTSGSSYEQYFGPGTRLTVT.

V is TRBV19 and J is TRBJ1-1; 12 bases map to TRBD1. The V segment lost 5 bases and the J segment 4 bases; nucleotides outside the gene matches: 2. Germline CDR1 and CDR2: LNHDA and SQIVND (reference sequence). This CDR3 contains 14 residues. DNA for the CDR3: TGTGCCAGTAGTTGGGACAGGGGGCTCACTGAAGCTTTCTTT. Residues: CASSWDRGLTEAFF. The full variable domain, with the rest looked up from reference TRBV19 and TRBJ1-1, is DGGITQSPKYLFRKEGQNVTLSCEQNLNHDAMYWYRQDPGQGLRLIYYSQIVNDFQKGDIAEGYSVSREKKESFPLTVTSAQKNPTAFYLCASSWDRGLTEAFFGQGTRLTVV.

The J gene is TRBJ2-2, the V gene TRBV5-5, with TRBD1 matching 8 bases. The CDR3 has 16 residues. The germline V gene has CDR1 SGHKS and CDR2 YYEKEE (reference sequence). V trimming: 2 bases; J trimming: 5 bases; junction bases outside the gene matches: 8. CDR3 in DNA: TGTGCCAGCAGCTTCCTCACAGGGGGAAGTACCGGGGAGCTGTTTTTT. It codes for CASSFLTGGSTGELFF.

This CDR3 reads CASSFGTTAYEQYF. CDR3 nucleotides: TGTGCCAGCAGTTTCGGGACTACCGCCTACGAGCAGTACTTC. The rearrangement joins TRBV6-5 to TRBJ2-7; 7 nucleotides line up with TRBD2. This CDR3 spans 14 amino acids. Trimming took 4 bases from V and 2 from J; bases not matched to a gene: 5. CDR1 MNHEY and CDR2 SVGAGI come from the germline V gene.

J is TRBJ1-3 and V is TRBV27, with D possibly TRBD1 on 5 matching bases. Trimming took off 6 bases at V and 4 bases at J, with 19 bases between the two ends. This CDR3 spans 16 amino acids. Germline V gene lookup returns CDR1 MNHEY and CDR2 SMNVEV (reference sequence). In DNA form, the CDR3 reads TGTGCCAGCAGCTCCGGTCGGGGGACGCTCGGAAACACCATATATTTT. Protein product: CASSSGRGTLGNTIYF.

This clone appeared once. The V gene is TRBV29-1, the J gene TRBJ2-1, with D unresolved. V gave up 4 bases and J gave up 2 bases, with 15 bases separating them. The CDR3 has 15 residues. Germline CDR1 and CDR2: SQVTM and ANQGSEA. This chain's CDR3 is CSVVLPRLAYNEQFF. CDR3 nucleotide sequence: TGCAGCGTTGTCCTCCCGCGGCTGGCCTACAATGAGCAGTTCTTC.

The chain links TRBV5-1 to TRBJ2-5; 7 bases map to TRBD2. Losses at the gene ends were 1 base for V and 1 base for J; bases not matched to a gene: 4. This CDR3 spans 15 amino acids. The germline CDR1 and CDR2 sequences are SGHRS and YFSETQ. CDR3 in amino acids: CASSLLADFQETQYF. DNA of the CDR3: TGCGCCAGCAGCTTGCTAGCGGACTTCCAAGAGACCCAGTACTTC.

This clone has just one count. This rearrangement joins TRBV7-3 to TRBJ2-7, with 8 bases that match TRBD2. V lost 5 bases to trimming and J lost 5 bases; unmatched junction nucleotides: 5. Germline loops: CDR1 SGHTA, CDR2 FQGTGA. The CDR3 loop spans 13 amino acids. In DNA form, the CDR3 reads TGTGCCAGCAGCCCCAGCGGGAGCCACGAGCAGTACTTC. Protein: CASSPSGSHEQYF.

The chain has TRBV30 and TRBJ2-1; D unresolved. Germline CDR1 and CDR2: GTSNPN and SVGIG (reference sequence). The CDR3 is made up of 12 amino acids. V was pared by 2 bases and J by 4 bases, with 6 bases between. CDR3 protein: CAWSRMYNEQFF. CDR3 in DNA: TGTGCCTGGAGTCGCATGTACAATGAGCAGTTCTTC.

The chain employs TRBV19 and TRBJ2-5; tentatively, D is TRBD2 (8 bases). V was pared by 5 bases and J by 3 bases, with 16 bases between. The CDR3 extends over 15 amino acids. Germline values: CDR1 LNHDA, CDR2 SQIVND (reference sequence). The CDR3 coding sequence is TGTGCCAGTAGTCCAGGGGGACTAGGTAAAGAGACCCAGTACTTC. Amino acid sequence: CASSPGGLGKETQYF.